Shown below are 6 T cell receptor beta chains from a single sample sequenced in a study of T-cell reconstitution after alpha-beta-depleted transplantation in children. Using unique molecular identifiers, the investigators prepared the TCRbeta library. TCRdb processed the PCR reads anew with MiXCR; each CDR3 protein has one entry. The table lists 600,000 to 700,000 distinct CDR3 sequences, 16% of them singletons. This material consisted of PBMCs from the stem cell graft donor, taken from the stem cell graft. All receptors come from a human donor who donated a stem cell graft to a child with acute myeloid leukemia.

This clonotype was seen at least ten times. V usage is TRBV27 and J usage is TRBJ2-2; TRBD2 might be the D (5 bases). V lost 4 bases, J lost 6 bases, and 12 bases lay in between. The CDR3 contains 14 residues. Germline CDR1 and CDR2: MNHEY and SMNVEV (reference sequence). CDR3 sequence (DNA): TGTGCCAGCAGTTCCAGCGGAGGATCCGGGGAGCTGTTTTTT. The encoded protein is CASSSSGGSGELFF.

This rearrangement joins TRBV7-9 to TRBJ1-4; D is possibly TRBD1 (5 bases). V lost 5 bases, J lost 3 bases, and 13 bases lay in between. Per germline, CDR1 SEHNR and CDR2 FQNEAQ (reference sequence). This CDR3 contains 15 residues. CDR3: CASSPNGGSNEKLFF. In DNA, the CDR3 is TGTGCCAGCAGCCCAAACGGGGGTTCTAATGAAAAACTGTTTTTT.

Regarding this clonotype: A much larger clonotype is one base distant, so this may be a read error. V is TRBV10-3 and J is TRBJ1-2; D uncertain. The V and J ends lost 3 bases and 0 bases respectively, with 2 bases between them. The V gene's germline CDR1 is ENHRY and CDR2 SYGVKD. This CDR3 is built from 12 residues. The CDR3 loop reads CAISDTNYGYTF. CDR3 DNA: TGTGCCATCAGTGATACTAACTATGGCTACACCTTC.

This clonotype was detected many times. The CDR3 sequence: CASSSPRGQNSYEQYF. The DNA for the CDR3 is TGTGCCAGCAGTTCTCCTAGGGGGCAGAACTCCTACGAGCAGTACTTC. J is TRBJ2-7 and V is TRBV6-5; 7 positions agree with TRBD1. The CDR3 totals 16 residues. CDR1 and CDR2 from the germline V gene are MNHEY and SVGAGI. J gave up 0 bases and V 4 bases, and 9 bases lay outside the gene matches.

CDR3 nucleotide sequence: TGTGCCAGCAGTTACGAAACAGGGAACTACGAGCAGTACTTC. This gives the protein CASSYETGNYEQYF. V gene TRBV6-5 combines with J gene TRBJ2-7, with TRBD1 as a possible D gene (6 bases). Trimming removed 2 bases at V and 3 bases at J, with 11 bases between. The CDR3 length is 14 residues. CDR1 is MNHEY, CDR2 SVGAGI, per germline.

The chain employs TRBV29-1 and TRBJ2-2, with D maybe TRBD2 (5 bases). The germline CDR1 and CDR2 sequences are SQVTM and ANQGSEA. The CDR3 runs to 13 residues. The germline V and J ends were trimmed by 6 bases and 2 bases, with 10 bases remaining between them. The CDR3 here is CSVQRGNTGELFF. CDR3 bases: TGCAGCGTCCAACGGGGTAACACCGGGGAGCTGTTTTTT.